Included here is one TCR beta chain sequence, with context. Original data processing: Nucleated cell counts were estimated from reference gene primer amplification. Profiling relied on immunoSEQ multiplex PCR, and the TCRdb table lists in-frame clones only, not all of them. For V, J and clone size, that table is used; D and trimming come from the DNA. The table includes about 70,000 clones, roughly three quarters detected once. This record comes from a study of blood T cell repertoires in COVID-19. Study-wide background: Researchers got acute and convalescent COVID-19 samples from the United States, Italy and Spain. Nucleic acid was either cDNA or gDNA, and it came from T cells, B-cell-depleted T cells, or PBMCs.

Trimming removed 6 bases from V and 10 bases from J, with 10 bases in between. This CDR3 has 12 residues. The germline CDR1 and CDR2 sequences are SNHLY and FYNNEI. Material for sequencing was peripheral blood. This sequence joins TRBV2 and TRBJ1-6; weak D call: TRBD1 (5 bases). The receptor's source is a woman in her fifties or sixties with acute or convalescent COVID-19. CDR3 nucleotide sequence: TGTGCCAGCAGGGCAGGGTCCTCACCCCTCCACTTT. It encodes CASRAGSSPLHF. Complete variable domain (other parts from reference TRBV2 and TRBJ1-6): EPEVTQTPSHQVTQMGQEVILRCVPISNHLYFYWYRQILGQKVEFLVSFYNNEISEKSEIFDDQFSVERPDGSNFTLKIRSTKLEDSAMYFCASRAGSSPLHFGNGTRLTVT.